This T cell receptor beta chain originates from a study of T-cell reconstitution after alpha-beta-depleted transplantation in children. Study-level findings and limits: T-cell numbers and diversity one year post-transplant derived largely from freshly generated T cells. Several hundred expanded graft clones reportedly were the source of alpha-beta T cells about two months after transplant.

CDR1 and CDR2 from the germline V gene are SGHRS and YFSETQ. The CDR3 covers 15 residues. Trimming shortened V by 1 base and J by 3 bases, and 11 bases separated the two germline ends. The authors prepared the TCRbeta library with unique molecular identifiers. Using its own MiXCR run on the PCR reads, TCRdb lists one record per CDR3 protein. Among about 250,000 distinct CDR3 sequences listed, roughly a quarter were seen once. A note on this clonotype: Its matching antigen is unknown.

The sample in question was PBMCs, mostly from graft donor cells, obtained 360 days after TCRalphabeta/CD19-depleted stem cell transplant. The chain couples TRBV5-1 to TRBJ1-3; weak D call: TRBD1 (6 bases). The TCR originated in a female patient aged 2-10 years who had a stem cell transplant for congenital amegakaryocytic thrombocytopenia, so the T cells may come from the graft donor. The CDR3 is CASSLRGNVGNTIYF. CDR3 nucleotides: TGCGCCAGCAGCTTGAGGGGGAACGTTGGAAACACCATATATTTT.